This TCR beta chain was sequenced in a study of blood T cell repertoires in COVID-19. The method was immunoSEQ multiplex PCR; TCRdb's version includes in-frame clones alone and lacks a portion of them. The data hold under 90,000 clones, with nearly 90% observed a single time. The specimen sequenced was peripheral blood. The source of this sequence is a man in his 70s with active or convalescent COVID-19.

CDR3 in amino acids: CASSGAGGPRDEQFF. CDR3 DNA sequence: TGTGCCAGCAGTGGAGCGGGGGGGCCGAGGGATGAGCAGTTCTTC. The chain carries TRBV6-1 and TRBJ2-1, with 10 bases aligning to TRBD2. CDR3 length equals 15 residues. From germline, CDR1 is MNHNS and CDR2 SASEGT. The V segment lost 4 bases and the J segment 8 bases; nucleotides outside the gene matches: 8.